This is a list of T cell receptor beta chains from one sample in a study of cytotoxic CD8 clonotypes in ibrutinib-treated CLL. Using immunoSEQ multiplex PCR, the repertoire was profiled, and TCRdb retains in-frame clones only, with some absent. The table includes over 100,000 clones, 75% to 90% detected once. The input for sequencing was PBMCs, taken after 24 months of ibrutinib treatment. The receptors were sampled from a human donor with chronic lymphocytic leukemia. Both conserved end residues are part of each CDR3. The order of the fields is V gene, J gene, clone size, D gene, CDR3 protein, CDR3 DNA. A D gene is named only where the DNA matches it firmly. Clone size, where shown, is once, few, many, or a class for clones that have expanded.

V: TRBV7-2
J: TRBJ2-7
size: NA
D: NA
CDR3: CASSHRIGSGTSYEQYF
DNA: TGTGCCAGCAGCCACCGCATTGGGAGCGGAACAAGCTACGAGCAGTACTTC

V: TRBV27
J: TRBJ2-7
size: NA
D: TRBD1
CDR3: CASSLLGTGDYEQYF
DNA: TGTGCCAGCAGTTTATTGGGGACAGGGGACTACGAGCAGTACTTC

V: TRBV7-9
J: TRBJ1-1
size: NA
D: NA
CDR3: CASSSGAITEAFF
DNA: TGTGCCAGCAGCTCCGGGGCGATCACTGAAGCTTTCTTT

V: TRBV28
J: TRBJ2-7
size: once
D: NA
CDR3: CASKQGWYEQYF
DNA: TGTGCCAGCAAGCAGGGGTGGTACGAGCAGTACTTC

V: TRBV9
J: TRBJ1-5
size: once
D: NA
CDR3: CASSVGGELNQPQHF
DNA: TGTGCCAGCAGCGTAGGGGGGGAGCTTAATCAGCCCCAGCATTTT

V: TRBV5-1
J: TRBJ1-2
size: NA
D: NA
CDR3: CASSPSGSDYGYTF
DNA: TGCGCCAGCAGCCCGTCAGGGTCGGACTATGGCTACACCTTC

V: TRBV5-6
J: TRBJ2-1
size: NA
D: TRBD2
CDR3: CASSFFGEGYEQFF
DNA: TGTGCCAGCAGCTTTTTTGGGGAGGGATATGAGCAGTTCTTC

V: TRBV27
J: TRBJ2-7
size: NA
D: TRBD1
CDR3: CASKPGQGPYEQYF
DNA: TGTGCCAGCAAGCCGGGACAGGGACCCTACGAGCAGTACTTC

V: TRBV9
J: TRBJ1-5
size: once
D: NA
CDR3: CASSAPGVEQPQHF
DNA: TGTGCCAGCAGCGCCCCTGGAGTAGAACAGCCCCAGCATTTT

V: TRBV20-1
J: TRBJ2-7
size: NA
D: TRBD1
CDR3: CSAGQGNF
DNA: TGCAGTGCGGGACAGGGGAACTTC

V: TRBV7-2
J: TRBJ2-1
size: NA
D: NA
CDR3: CASSSRPSGYNEQFF
DNA: TGTGCCAGCAGCTCCCGACCTTCGGGGTACAATGAGCAGTTCTTC

V: TRBV23-1
J: TRBJ1-2
size: NA
D: TRBD1
CDR3: CASSQHDRGLGFGYTF
DNA: TGCGCCAGCAGTCAACATGACAGGGGGCTAGGTTTTGGCTACACCTTC

V: TRBV6-5
J: TRBJ1-1
size: NA
D: NA
CDR3: CASSYSLLVLTEAFF
DNA: TGTGCCAGCAGTTACTCCCTTCTAGTATTGACTGAAGCTTTCTTT

V: TRBV19
J: TRBJ2-3
size: NA
D: TRBD2
CDR3: CASSSFAGTSGGTDTQYF
DNA: TGTGCCAGTAGTAGTTTTGCCGGGACTAGCGGGGGCACAGATACGCAGTATTTT

V: TRBV6-6
J: TRBJ2-1
size: NA
D: NA
CDR3: CASSYLDWISYNEQFF
DNA: TGTGCCAGCAGTTACCTGGACTGGATTAGCTACAATGAGCAGTTCTTC

V: TRBV11-2
J: TRBJ2-2
size: NA
D: TRBD1
CDR3: CASSQQGTGELFF
DNA: TGTGCCAGCAGTCAACAGGGGACCGGGGAGCTGTTTTTT

V: TRBV19
J: TRBJ1-6
size: few
D: NA
CDR3: CASSTGLRSPLHF
DNA: TGTGCCAGTAGTACGGGACTTCGGTCACCCCTCCACTTT

V: TRBV2
J: TRBJ1-2
size: few
D: TRBD1
CDR3: CASSGDRDNGYTF
DNA: TGTGCCAGCAGCGGGGACAGGGATAATGGCTACACCTTC

V: TRBV28
J: TRBJ1-2
size: NA
D: NA
CDR3: CASSLSQGSYGYTF
DNA: TGTGCCAGCAGTTTATCCCAGGGGAGCTATGGCTACACCTTC

V: TRBV11-2
J: TRBJ1-2
size: NA
D: NA
CDR3: CASRLLRANYGYTF
DNA: TGTGCCAGCCGCCTTCTCAGAGCGAACTATGGCTACACCTTC

V: TRBV30
J: TRBJ1-4
size: NA
D: TRBD1
CDR3: CAYTDRAEVMTNEKLFF
DNA: TGTGCCTATACGGACAGGGCGGAGGTGATGACTAATGAAAAACTGTTTTTT

V: TRBV9
J: TRBJ2-7
size: NA
D: NA
CDR3: CACLEQYF
DNA: TGTGCGTGTCTCGAGCAGTACTTC

V: TRBV29-1
J: TRBJ1-5
size: NA
D: NA
CDR3: CSVSIGGGNQPQHF
DNA: TGCAGCGTTAGTATAGGGGGGGGCAATCAGCCCCAGCATTTT

V: TRBV20-1
J: TRBJ1-1
size: NA
D: NA
CDR3: CSATGNTEAFF
DNA: TGCAGTGCTACGGGTAACACTGAAGCTTTCTTT

V: TRBV28
J: TRBJ2-7
size: once
D: TRBD2
CDR3: CASGVTSGGPMQYF
DNA: TGTGCCAGCGGGGTGACTAGCGGGGGGCCAATGCAGTACTTC

V: TRBV5-4
J: TRBJ2-2
size: once
D: NA
CDR3: CASSLATTNTGELFF
DNA: TGTGCCAGCAGCTTGGCCACTACGAACACCGGGGAGCTGTTTTTT

V: TRBV27
J: TRBJ2-4
size: NA
D: NA
CDR3: CASRLGYIQYF
DNA: TGTGCCAGCAGGTTAGGCTACATTCAGTACTTC

V: TRBV7-2
J: TRBJ2-7
size: NA
D: TRBD2
CDR3: CASKPGGSYEQYF
DNA: TGTGCCAGCAAACCGGGGGGATCCTACGAGCAGTACTTC

V: TRBV5-1
J: TRBJ1-5
size: few
D: NA
CDR3: CASSLANQPQHF
DNA: TGCGCCAGCAGCTTGGCCAATCAGCCCCAGCATTTT

V: TRBV4-3
J: TRBJ1-3
size: NA
D: NA
CDR3: CASSQDNTYSGNTIYF
DNA: TGCGCCAGCAGCCAAGATAACACCTACTCTGGAAACACCATATATTTT

V: TRBV4-1
J: TRBJ1-1
size: few
D: NA
CDR3: CASSQAVLREAFF
DNA: TGCGCCAGCAGCCAAGCTGTACTCAGGGAAGCTTTCTTT

V: TRBV2
J: TRBJ1-2
size: few
D: TRBD1
CDR3: CASSIPGQTYGYTF
DNA: TGTGCCAGCAGTATTCCGGGACAGACATATGGCTACACCTTC

V: TRBV28
J: TRBJ1-1
size: NA
D: NA
CDR3: CASRGEYGSHTEAFF
DNA: TGTGCCAGCAGGGGTGAGTACGGGTCGCACACTGAAGCTTTCTTT

V: TRBV7-9
J: TRBJ2-7
size: NA
D: NA
CDR3: CASSLVGGSDEQYF
DNA: TGTGCCAGCAGCTTAGTAGGGGGTAGTGACGAGCAGTACTTC

V: TRBV7-2
J: TRBJ1-2
size: NA
D: NA
CDR3: CASSLAGGAVVYGYTF
DNA: TGTGCCAGCAGCTTAGCGGGGGGGGCGGTTGTCTATGGCTACACCTTC

V: TRBV29-1
J: TRBJ1-3
size: once
D: NA
CDR3: CSVDTPSGNTIYF
DNA: TGCAGCGTTGATACACCCTCTGGAAACACCATATATTTT

V: TRBV27
J: TRBJ2-1
size: NA
D: TRBD1
CDR3: CASSFPGGEQFF
DNA: TGTGCCAGCAGTTTTCCAGGGGGTGAGCAGTTCTTC

V: TRBV19
J: TRBJ2-2
size: NA
D: TRBD2
CDR3: CASSNSGSRDTGELFF
DNA: TGTGCCAGTAGTAATAGCGGGAGCCGGGACACCGGGGAGCTGTTTTTT

V: TRBV7-2
J: TRBJ2-1
size: NA
D: NA
CDR3: CASSLIGHPNEQFF
DNA: TGTGCCAGCAGCTTAATTGGCCACCCCAATGAGCAGTTCTTC

V: TRBV7-3
J: TRBJ2-2
size: NA
D: NA
CDR3: CASSFRTGELFF
DNA: TGTGCCAGCAGCTTCAGGACCGGGGAGCTGTTTTTT

V: TRBV6-6
J: TRBJ1-2
size: NA
D: NA
CDR3: CASSPRTSDYGYTF
DNA: TGTGCCAGCAGTCCCAGGACGAGTGACTATGGCTACACCTTC

V: TRBV6-5
J: TRBJ2-7
size: few
D: NA
CDR3: CASSYSRGTREQYF
DNA: TGTGCCAGCAGTTACTCGCGCGGGACCCGCGAGCAGTACTTC

V: TRBV6-6
J: TRBJ2-7
size: NA
D: NA
CDR3: CASSSGTAQGRGQYF
DNA: TGTGCCAGCAGTTCCGGGACAGCACAGGGGAGGGGCCAGTACTTC

V: TRBV19
J: TRBJ1-4
size: NA
D: TRBD1
CDR3: CASRRLGTENEKLFF
DNA: TGTGCCAGTAGAAGACTTGGGACAGAGAATGAAAAACTGTTTTTT

V: TRBV11-1
J: TRBJ1-3
size: NA
D: NA
CDR3: CASSLGHNTGNTIYF
DNA: TGTGCCAGCAGCTTGGGACACAATACTGGAAACACCATATATTTT

V: TRBV7-2
J: TRBJ1-2
size: NA
D: NA
CDR3: CASSLAQGGGGYTF
DNA: TGTGCCAGCAGCTTAGCGCAGGGTGGAGGCGGCTACACCTTC

V: TRBV18
J: TRBJ2-7
size: NA
D: NA
CDR3: CASSPPSQEAYEQYF
DNA: TGTGCCAGCTCACCACCGAGCCAGGAAGCCTACGAGCAGTACTTC

V: TRBV30
J: TRBJ1-1
size: NA
D: NA
CDR3: CAWSVEISSVSFF
DNA: TGTGCCTGGAGTGTCGAGATTTCCTCCGTTTCTTTCTTT

V: TRBV9
J: TRBJ2-2
size: NA
D: NA
CDR3: CASSVVPSGVGTGELFF
DNA: TGTGCCAGCAGCGTAGTTCCGTCAGGGGTAGGAACCGGGGAGCTGTTTTTT

V: TRBV19
J: TRBJ2-1
size: once
D: NA
CDR3: CASRGGNSYNEQFF
DNA: TGTGCCAGTAGGGGCGGAAACTCCTACAATGAGCAGTTCTTC

V: TRBV7-2
J: TRBJ1-2
size: NA
D: NA
CDR3: CASSLALYGGYTF
DNA: TGTGCCAGCAGCTTAGCGCTCTACGGGGGCTACACCTTC

V: TRBV6-5
J: TRBJ2-1
size: NA
D: NA
CDR3: CASTPRQDSYNEQFF
DNA: TGTGCCAGCACCCCTCGACAGGACTCCTACAATGAGCAGTTCTTC

V: TRBV21-1
J: TRBJ1-5
size: NA
D: NA
CDR3: CASTSLYKDSTYSNQPQHF
DNA: TGTGCCAGCACCTCCCTCTATAAGGACAGCACATATAGCAATCAGCCCCAGCATTTT

V: TRBV18
J: TRBJ1-2
size: NA
D: TRBD1
CDR3: CASSPGTANYGYTF
DNA: TGTGCCAGCTCACCCGGGACAGCTAACTATGGCTACACCTTC

V: TRBV7-2
J: TRBJ1-5
size: NA
D: NA
CDR3: CASSLWGDSNQPQHF
DNA: TGTGCCAGCAGCTTATGGGGAGATAGCAATCAGCCCCAGCATTTT

V: TRBV4-3
J: TRBJ2-3
size: NA
D: TRBD2
CDR3: CASSHERLAGGANTDTQYF
DNA: TGCGCCAGCAGCCACGAACGACTAGCGGGAGGTGCGAACACAGATACGCAGTATTTT

V: TRBV9
J: TRBJ2-5
size: NA
D: TRBD2
CDR3: CASSATSGSVETQYF
DNA: TGTGCCAGCAGCGCGACTAGCGGGAGTGTGGAGACCCAGTACTTC

V: TRBV6-5
J: TRBJ1-1
size: once
D: NA
CDR3: CASSNPQDTEAFF
DNA: TGTGCCAGTTCTAATCCACAGGACACTGAAGCTTTCTTT

V: TRBV5-3
J: TRBJ2-5
size: few
D: NA
CDR3: CARSPKGRYQETQYF
DNA: TGTGCCAGAAGCCCCAAGGGGAGGTACCAAGAGACCCAGTACTTC